One sample yielded the 2 T cell receptor beta chains listed below, sequenced in a study of cytotoxic CD8 clonotypes in ibrutinib-treated CLL. The assay was immunoSEQ multiplex PCR, and TCRdb's table has in-frame clones only and misses some. The profile shows 130,000 or so clones, over 75% of them singletons. The sample consisted of PBMCs, taken after 24 months of ibrutinib treatment. Receptors originate from a human donor with chronic lymphocytic leukemia.

J is TRBJ1-4 and V is TRBV5-1; 8 bases align to TRBD1. Germline lookup yields CDR1 SGHRS and CDR2 YFSETQ. The CDR3 consists of 14 residues. After removal of 2 bases from V and 4 bases from J, the junction contained 1 base not matched to a gene. This chain's CDR3 is CASSLQGGNEKLFF. CDR3 in DNA: TGCGCCAGCAGCTTACAGGGGGGTAATGAAAAACTGTTTTTT.

The chain uses TRBV7-8 and TRBJ2-7; 7 bases map to TRBD2. CDR1 SGHVS and CDR2 FQNEAQ come from the germline V gene. The CDR3 loop spans 13 amino acids. V dropped 2 bases and J dropped 5; count of bases not matched to a gene: 3. The CDR3 sequence: CASSLWGGNEQYF. CDR3 nucleotides: TGTGCCAGCAGCTTATGGGGAGGGAACGAGCAGTACTTC.